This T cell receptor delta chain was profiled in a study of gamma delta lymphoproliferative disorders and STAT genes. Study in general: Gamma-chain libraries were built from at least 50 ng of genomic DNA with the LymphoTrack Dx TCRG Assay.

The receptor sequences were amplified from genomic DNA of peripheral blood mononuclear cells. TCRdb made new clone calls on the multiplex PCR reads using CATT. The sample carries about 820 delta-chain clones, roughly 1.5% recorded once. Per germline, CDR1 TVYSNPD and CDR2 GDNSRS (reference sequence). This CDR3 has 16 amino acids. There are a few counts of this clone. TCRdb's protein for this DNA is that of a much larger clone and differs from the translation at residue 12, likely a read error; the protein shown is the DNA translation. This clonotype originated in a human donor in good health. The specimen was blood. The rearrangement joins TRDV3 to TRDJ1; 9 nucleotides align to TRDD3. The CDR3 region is CAFIKGIRWGTNKLIF. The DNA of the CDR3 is TGTGCCTTTATAAAGGGGATACGCTGGGGCACCAATAAACTCATCTTT.